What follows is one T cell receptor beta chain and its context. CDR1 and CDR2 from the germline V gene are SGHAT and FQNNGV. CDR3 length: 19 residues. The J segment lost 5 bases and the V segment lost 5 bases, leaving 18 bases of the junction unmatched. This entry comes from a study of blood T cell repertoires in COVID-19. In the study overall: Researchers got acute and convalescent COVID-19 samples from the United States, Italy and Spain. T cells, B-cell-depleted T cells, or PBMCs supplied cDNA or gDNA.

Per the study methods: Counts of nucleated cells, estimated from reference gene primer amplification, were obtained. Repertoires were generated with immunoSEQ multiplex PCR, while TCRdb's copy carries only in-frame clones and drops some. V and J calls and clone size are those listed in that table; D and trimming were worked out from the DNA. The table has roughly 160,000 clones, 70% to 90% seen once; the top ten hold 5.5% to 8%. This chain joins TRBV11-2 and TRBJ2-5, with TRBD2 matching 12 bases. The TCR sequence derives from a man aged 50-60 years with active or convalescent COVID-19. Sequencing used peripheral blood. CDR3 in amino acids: CASSPYWSRLAGGSETQYF. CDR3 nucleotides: TGTGCCAGCAGCCCTTATTGGTCAAGGCTAGCGGGGGGGTCTGAGACCCAGTACTTC.